This is a list of T cell receptor beta chains from one sample in a study of T cell responses to AZD1222 COVID-19 vaccine. Profiled with immunoSEQ multiplex PCR; TCRdb holds only in-frame clones, not every one. The table has 100,000 to 150,000 clones, about nine tenths seen once. The source material was peripheral blood, sampled 28 days after the second AZD1222 dose. All receptors come from an adult who received the AZD1222 COVID-19 vaccine. CDR3s include the opening cysteine and the closing phenylalanine or tryptophan. The D gene is left open where the match is weak. Part of the rows lack a size; the others show once, few, many or a class for expanded clones.

clone size | J gene | D gene | V gene | CDR3 protein | CDR3 DNA
. | TRBJ1-6 | TRBD1 | TRBV18 | CASSPRQGLGSPLHF | TGTGCCAGCTCACCACGACAGGGTTTAGGTTCACCCCTCCACTTT
. | TRBJ2-2 | . | TRBV7-8 | CASSLTVGGDDTGELFF | TGTGCCAGCAGCTTAACCGTTGGAGGGGACGACACCGGGGAGCTGTTTTTT
. | TRBJ2-5 | . | TRBV7-3 | CASSLNPRETQYF | TGTGCCAGCAGCTTAAACCCGCGGGAGACCCAGTACTTC
. | TRBJ1-2 | . | TRBV6-5 | CASSPLGGSNYGYTF | TGTGCCAGCAGTCCCCTAGGGGGTTCCAACTATGGCTACACCTTC
. | TRBJ1-1 | . | TRBV7-9 | CASSLARAAEAFF | TGTGCCAGCAGCTTAGCTCGGGCAGCTGAAGCTTTCTTT
. | TRBJ1-2 | . | TRBV7-9 | CASSLGGSNYGYTF | TGTGCCAGCAGCTTGGGGGGATCTAACTATGGCTACACCTTC
once | TRBJ2-7 | . | TRBV2 | CASKGEPEDEQYF | TGTGCCAGCAAAGGGGAACCTGAAGACGAGCAGTACTTC
. | TRBJ2-3 | TRBD1 | TRBV2 | CASRRQGGADTQYF | TGTGCCAGCAGAAGACAGGGGGGCGCAGATACGCAGTATTTT
. | TRBJ2-5 | TRBD1 | TRBV28 | CASRGHPGQGMETQYF | TGTGCCAGCAGGGGCCATCCGGGACAGGGGATGGAGACCCAGTACTTC
. | TRBJ2-3 | TRBD2 | TRBV9 | CASSTPRGLAGVTSTDTQYF | TGTGCCAGCAGCACCCCGCGGGGGTTAGCGGGGGTAACTAGCACAGATACGCAGTATTTT
. | TRBJ2-7 | . | TRBV27 | CASGLEGPIRGYEQYF | TGTGCCAGCGGACTAGAAGGTCCTATTAGGGGGTACGAGCAGTACTTC